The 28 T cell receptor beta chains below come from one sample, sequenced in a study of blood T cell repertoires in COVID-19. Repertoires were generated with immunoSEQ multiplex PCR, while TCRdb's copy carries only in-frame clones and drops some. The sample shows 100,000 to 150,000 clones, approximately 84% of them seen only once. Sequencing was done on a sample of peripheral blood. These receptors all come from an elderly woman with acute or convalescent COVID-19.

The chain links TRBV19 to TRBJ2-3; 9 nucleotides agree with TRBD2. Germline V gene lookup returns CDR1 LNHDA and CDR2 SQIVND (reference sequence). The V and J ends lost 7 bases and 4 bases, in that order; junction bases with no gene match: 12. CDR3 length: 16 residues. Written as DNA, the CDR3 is TGTGCCAGTATGCCTATGCTAGCGGGACACGCAGATACGCAGTATTTT. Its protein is CASMPMLAGHADTQYF.

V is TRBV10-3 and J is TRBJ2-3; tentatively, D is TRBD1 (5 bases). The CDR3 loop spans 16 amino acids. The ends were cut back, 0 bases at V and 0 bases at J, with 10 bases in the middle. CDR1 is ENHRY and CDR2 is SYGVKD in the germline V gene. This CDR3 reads CAISESNRLSTDTQYF. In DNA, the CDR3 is TGTGCCATCAGTGAGTCGAACAGGCTAAGCACAGATACGCAGTATTTT.

CDR3 nucleotides: TGTGCCAGCAGCCAAGGAATCCGATACAGTGATGAAGCTTTCTTT. Translating gives CASSQGIRYSDEAFF. The gene calls are TRBV14 and TRBJ1-1; D not resolved. Trimming removed 1 base at V and 7 bases at J, with 16 bases between. Germline V gene sequence: CDR1 SGHDN, CDR2 FVKESK. This CDR3 is built from 15 residues.

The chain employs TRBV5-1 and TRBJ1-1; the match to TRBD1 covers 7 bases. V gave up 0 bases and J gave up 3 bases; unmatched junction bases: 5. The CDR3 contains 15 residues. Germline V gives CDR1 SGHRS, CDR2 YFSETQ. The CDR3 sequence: CASSLAAGGHTEAFF. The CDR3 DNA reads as TGCGCCAGCAGCTTGGCGGCAGGGGGTCACACTGAAGCTTTCTTT. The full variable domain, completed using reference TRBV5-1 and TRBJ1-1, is KAGVTQTPRYLIKTRGQQVTLSCSPISGHRSVSWYQQTPGQGLQFLFEYFSETQRNKGNFPGRFSGRQFSNSRSEMNVSTLELGDSALYLCASSLAAGGHTEAFFGQGTRLTVV.

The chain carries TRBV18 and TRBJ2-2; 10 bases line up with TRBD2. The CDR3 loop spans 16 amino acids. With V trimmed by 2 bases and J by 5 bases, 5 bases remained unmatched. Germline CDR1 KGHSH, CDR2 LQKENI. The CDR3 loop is CASSPNLAGETGELFF. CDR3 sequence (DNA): TGTGCCAGCTCACCAAATCTAGCGGGAGAAACCGGGGAGCTGTTTTTT.

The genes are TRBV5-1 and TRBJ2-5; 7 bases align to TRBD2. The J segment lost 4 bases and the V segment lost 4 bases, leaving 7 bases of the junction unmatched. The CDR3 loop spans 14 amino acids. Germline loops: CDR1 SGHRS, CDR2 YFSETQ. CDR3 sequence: CASSPRGTRETQYF. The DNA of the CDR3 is TGCGCCAGCAGCCCGCGGGGGACTCGAGAGACCCAGTACTTC.

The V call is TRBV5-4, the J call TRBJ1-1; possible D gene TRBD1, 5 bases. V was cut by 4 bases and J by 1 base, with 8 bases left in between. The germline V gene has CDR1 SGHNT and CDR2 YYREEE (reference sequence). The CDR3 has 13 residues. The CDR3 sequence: CASSHRGNTEAFF. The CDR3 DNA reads TGTGCCAGCAGCCATAGGGGGAACACTGAAGCTTTCTTT.

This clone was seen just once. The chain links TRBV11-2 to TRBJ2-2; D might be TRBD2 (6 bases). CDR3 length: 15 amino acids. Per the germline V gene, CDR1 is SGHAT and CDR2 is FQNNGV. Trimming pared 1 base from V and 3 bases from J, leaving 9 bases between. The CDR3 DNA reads TGTGCCAGCAGCTTAGTGGGAGGATACACCGGGGAGCTGTTTTTT. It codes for CASSLVGGYTGELFF.

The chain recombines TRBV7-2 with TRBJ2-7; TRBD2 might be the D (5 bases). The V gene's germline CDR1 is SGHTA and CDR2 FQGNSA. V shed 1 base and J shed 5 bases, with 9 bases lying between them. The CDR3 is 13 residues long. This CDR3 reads CASSLGAGDEQYF. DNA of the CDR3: TGTGCCAGCAGCTTAGGTGCGGGCGACGAGCAGTACTTC.

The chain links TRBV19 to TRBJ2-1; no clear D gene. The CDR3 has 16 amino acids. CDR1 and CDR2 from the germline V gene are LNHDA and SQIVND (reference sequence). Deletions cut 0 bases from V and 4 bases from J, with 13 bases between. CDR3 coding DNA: TGTGCCAGTAGTATAGATCTCAGTAACCCTTACAATGAGCAGTTCTTC. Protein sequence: CASSIDLSNPYNEQFF.

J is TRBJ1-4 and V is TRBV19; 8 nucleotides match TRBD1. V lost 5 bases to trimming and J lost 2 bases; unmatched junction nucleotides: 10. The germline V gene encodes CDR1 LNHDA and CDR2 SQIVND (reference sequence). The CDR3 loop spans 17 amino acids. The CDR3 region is CASSLVRGLGTNEKLFF. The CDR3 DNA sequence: TGTGCCAGTAGTCTGGTCAGGGGGCTCGGGACTAATGAAAAACTGTTTTTT.

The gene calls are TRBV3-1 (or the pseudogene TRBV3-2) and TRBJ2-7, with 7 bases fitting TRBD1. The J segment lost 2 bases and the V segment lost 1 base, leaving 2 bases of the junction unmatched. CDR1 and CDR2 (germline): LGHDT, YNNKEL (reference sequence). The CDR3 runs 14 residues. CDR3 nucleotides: TGTGCCAGCAGCCAAGGGACAGGAGCCTACGAGCAGTACTTC. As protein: CASSQGTGAYEQYF.

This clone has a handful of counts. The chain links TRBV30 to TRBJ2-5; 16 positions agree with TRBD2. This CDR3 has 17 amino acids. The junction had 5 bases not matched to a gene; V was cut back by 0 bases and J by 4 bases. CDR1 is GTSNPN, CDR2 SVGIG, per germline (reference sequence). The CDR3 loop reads CAWSVRGLAGGTETQYF. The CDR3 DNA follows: TGTGCCTGGAGTGTTCGGGGACTAGCGGGGGGGACAGAGACCCAGTACTTC.

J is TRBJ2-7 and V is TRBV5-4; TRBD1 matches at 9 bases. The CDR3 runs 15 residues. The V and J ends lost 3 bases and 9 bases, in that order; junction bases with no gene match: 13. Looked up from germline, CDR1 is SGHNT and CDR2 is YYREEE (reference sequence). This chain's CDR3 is CASSSGNRGRGLQYF. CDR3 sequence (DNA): TGTGCCAGCAGCTCGGGGAACAGGGGGCGGGGGTTGCAGTACTTC.

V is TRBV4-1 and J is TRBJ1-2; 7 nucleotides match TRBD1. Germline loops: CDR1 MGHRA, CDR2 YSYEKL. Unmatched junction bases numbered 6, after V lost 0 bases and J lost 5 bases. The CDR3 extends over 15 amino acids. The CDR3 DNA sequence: TGCGCCAGCAGCCAAGAGTGGGACAGAAGGTATGGCTACACCTTC. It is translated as CASSQEWDRRYGYTF.

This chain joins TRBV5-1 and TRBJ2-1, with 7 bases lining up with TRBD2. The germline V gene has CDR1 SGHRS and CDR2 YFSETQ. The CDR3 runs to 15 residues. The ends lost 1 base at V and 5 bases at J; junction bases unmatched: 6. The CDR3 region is CASSLSLAEDNEQFF. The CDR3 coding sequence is TGCGCCAGCAGCTTGAGTCTAGCGGAAGACAATGAGCAGTTCTTC.

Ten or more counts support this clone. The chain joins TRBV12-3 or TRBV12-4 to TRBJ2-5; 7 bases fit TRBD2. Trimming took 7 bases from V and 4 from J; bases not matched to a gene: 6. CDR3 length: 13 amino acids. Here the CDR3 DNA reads TGTGCCAGCATCCTAGGGACTACAGAGACCCAGTACTTC. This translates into CASILGTTETQYF.

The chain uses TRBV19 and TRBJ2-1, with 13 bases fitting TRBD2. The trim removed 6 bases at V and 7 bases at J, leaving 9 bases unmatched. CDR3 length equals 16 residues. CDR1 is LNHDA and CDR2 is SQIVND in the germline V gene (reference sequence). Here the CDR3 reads CASRPTSGRSFNEQFF. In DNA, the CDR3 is TGTGCCAGTAGGCCGACTAGCGGGAGGTCGTTTAATGAGCAGTTCTTC.

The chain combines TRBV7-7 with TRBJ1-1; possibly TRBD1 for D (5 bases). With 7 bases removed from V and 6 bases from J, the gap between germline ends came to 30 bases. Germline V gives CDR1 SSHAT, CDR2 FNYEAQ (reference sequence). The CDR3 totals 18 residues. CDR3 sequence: CASTIIPLPLRADPEAFF. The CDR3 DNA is TGTGCCAGCACCATAATTCCCCTCCCCCTCAGGGCTGACCCTGAAGCTTTCTTT.

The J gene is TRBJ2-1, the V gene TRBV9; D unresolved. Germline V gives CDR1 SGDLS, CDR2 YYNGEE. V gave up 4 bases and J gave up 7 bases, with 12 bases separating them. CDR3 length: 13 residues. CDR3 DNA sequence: TGTGCCAGCAGCAGCTCCCCCGGGAATGAGCAGTTCTTC. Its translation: CASSSSPGNEQFF.

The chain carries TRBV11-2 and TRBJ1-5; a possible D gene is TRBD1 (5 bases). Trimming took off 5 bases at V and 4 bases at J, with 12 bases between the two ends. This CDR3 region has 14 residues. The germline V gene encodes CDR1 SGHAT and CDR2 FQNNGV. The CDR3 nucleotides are TGTGCCAGCAGCATCGGGGGGAGAAATCAGCCCCAGCATTTT. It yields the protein CASSIGGRNQPQHF.

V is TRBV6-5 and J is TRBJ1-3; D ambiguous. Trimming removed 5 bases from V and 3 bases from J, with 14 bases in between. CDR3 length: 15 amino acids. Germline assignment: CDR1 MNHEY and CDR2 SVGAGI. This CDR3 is CASSPRTGVGNTIYF. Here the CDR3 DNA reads TGTGCCAGCAGTCCACGGACCGGGGTTGGAAACACCATATATTTT.

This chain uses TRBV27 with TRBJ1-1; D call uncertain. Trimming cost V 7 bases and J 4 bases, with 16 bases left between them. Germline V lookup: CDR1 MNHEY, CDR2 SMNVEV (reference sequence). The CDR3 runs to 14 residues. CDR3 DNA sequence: TGTGCCAGCATCCTAGGGTCGGGGAGCACTGAAGCTTTCTTT. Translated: CASILGSGSTEAFF.

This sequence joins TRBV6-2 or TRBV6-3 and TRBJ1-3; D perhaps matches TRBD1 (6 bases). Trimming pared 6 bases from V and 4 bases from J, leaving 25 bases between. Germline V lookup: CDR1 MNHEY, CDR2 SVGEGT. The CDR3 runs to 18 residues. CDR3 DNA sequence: TGTGCCAGCAGCCCTAGGCCCGGTATTACAGGGAGCGGAAACACCATATATTTT. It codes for CASSPRPGITGSGNTIYF.

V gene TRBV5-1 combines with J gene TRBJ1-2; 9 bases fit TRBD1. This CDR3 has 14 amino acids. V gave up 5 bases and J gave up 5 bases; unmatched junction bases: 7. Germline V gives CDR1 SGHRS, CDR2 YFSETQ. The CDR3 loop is CASRNTGQGYGYTF. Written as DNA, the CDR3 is TGCGCCAGCAGAAATACGGGACAGGGATATGGCTACACCTTC.

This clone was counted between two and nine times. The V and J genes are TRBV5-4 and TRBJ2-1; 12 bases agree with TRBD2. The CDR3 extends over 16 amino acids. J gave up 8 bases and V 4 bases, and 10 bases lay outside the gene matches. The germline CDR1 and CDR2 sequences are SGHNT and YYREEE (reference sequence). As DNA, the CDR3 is TGTGCCAGCAGCCGGGGACTAGCGGGCCCCGCGGATGAGCAGTTCTTC. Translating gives CASSRGLAGPADEQFF.

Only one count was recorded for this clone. CDR3: CASGLALQGPSDTIYF. Here the CDR3 DNA reads TGTGCTAGTGGTTTGGCCCTACAGGGCCCGTCGGACACCATATATTTT. The chain combines TRBV12-5 with TRBJ1-3, with a tentative D call TRBD1 (6 bases). Germline V lookup: CDR1 LGHNT, CDR2 FRNRAP. The germline V and J ends were trimmed by 1 base and 8 bases, with 18 bases remaining between them. CDR3 size: 16 residues.

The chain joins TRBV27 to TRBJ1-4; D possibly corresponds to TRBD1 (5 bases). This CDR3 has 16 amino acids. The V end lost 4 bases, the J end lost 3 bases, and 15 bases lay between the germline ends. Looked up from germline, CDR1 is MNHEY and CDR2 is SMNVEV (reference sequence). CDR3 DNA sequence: TGTGCCAGCAGTTCCCGGGGGGGGTTGGCTAATGAAAAACTGTTTTTT. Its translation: CASSSRGGLANEKLFF.